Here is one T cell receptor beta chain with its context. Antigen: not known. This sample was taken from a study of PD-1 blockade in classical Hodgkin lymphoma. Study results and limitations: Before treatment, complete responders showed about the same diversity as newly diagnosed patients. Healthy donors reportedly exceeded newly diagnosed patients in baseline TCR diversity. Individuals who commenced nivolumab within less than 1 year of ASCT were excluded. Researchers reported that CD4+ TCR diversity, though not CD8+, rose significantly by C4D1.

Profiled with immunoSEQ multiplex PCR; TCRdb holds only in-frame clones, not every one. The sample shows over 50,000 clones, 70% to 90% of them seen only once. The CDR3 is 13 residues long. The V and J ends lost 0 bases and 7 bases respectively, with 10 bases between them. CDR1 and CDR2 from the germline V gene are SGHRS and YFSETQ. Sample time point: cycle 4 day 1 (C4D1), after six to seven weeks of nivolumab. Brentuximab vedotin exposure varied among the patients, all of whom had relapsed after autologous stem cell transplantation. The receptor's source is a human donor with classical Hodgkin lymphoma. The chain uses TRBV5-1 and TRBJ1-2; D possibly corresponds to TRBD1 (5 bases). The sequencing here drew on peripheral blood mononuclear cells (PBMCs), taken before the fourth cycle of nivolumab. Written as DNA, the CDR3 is TGCGCCAGCAGCTTGGACAGGTTTGGTGGCTACACCTTC. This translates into CASSLDRFGGYTF.